A selection of T cell receptor beta chains follows, all from one sample in a study of blood T cell repertoires in COVID-19. Sequencing used immunoSEQ multiplex PCR; TCRdb keeps in-frame clones, though not all of them. The table has around 55,000 clones, about nine tenths seen once. Sequenced sample: peripheral blood. The receptors here all came from a man aged 40-55 years with COVID-19, enrolled during active disease. Each CDR3 is given with its conserved first and last residue. The order of the fields is clone size, J gene, V gene, D gene, CDR3 protein, CDR3 DNA. A D gene is named only where the DNA matches it firmly. Clone size appears in some rows only: once, few, many, or a class for an expanded clone.

abundance: -; j_gene: TRBJ2-7; v_gene: TRBV6-1; d_gene: TRBD1; CDR3aa: CASSEGGGGYEQYF; CDR3nt: TGTGCCAGCAGTGAAGGAGGGGGCGGCTACGAGCAGTACTTC
abundance: -; j_gene: TRBJ1-1; v_gene: TRBV19; d_gene: -; CDR3aa: CASSRTGFTEAFF; CDR3nt: TGTGCCAGTAGTAGAACAGGGTTCACTGAAGCTTTCTTT
abundance: few; j_gene: TRBJ1-4; v_gene: TRBV6-2/TRBV6-3; d_gene: -; CDR3aa: CASTPEGSDEKLFF; CDR3nt: TGTGCCAGCACCCCGGAGGGATCGGATGAAAAACTGTTTTTT
abundance: few; j_gene: TRBJ1-1; v_gene: TRBV18; d_gene: -; CDR3aa: CASSPPNGGWVSEAFF; CDR3nt: TGTGCCAGCTCACCACCGAATGGGGGGTGGGTTTCTGAAGCTTTCTTT
abundance: once; j_gene: TRBJ2-2; v_gene: TRBV3-1/TRBV3-2; d_gene: -; CDR3aa: CASSQTGWRPELFF; CDR3nt: TGTGCCAGCAGCCAAACCGGTTGGAGGCCCGAGCTGTTTTTT
abundance: -; j_gene: TRBJ1-3; v_gene: TRBV4-1; d_gene: -; CDR3aa: CASSRGSGALSGNTIYF; CDR3nt: TGCGCCAGCAGCAGGGGTAGTGGGGCACTCTCTGGAAACACCATATATTTT
abundance: -; j_gene: TRBJ2-4; v_gene: TRBV11-2; d_gene: TRBD2; CDR3aa: CASSSASGRGVYF; CDR3nt: TGTGCCAGCAGCTCCGCTAGCGGGAGGGGGGTGTACTTC
abundance: -; j_gene: TRBJ1-1; v_gene: TRBV25-1; d_gene: TRBD1; CDR3aa: CASSAPGTGRTEAFF; CDR3nt: TGTGCCAGCAGTGCTCCCGGGACAGGTCGGACTGAAGCTTTCTTT
abundance: -; j_gene: TRBJ1-1; v_gene: TRBV5-4; d_gene: TRBD1; CDR3aa: CASSLRGQGLEVDTEAFF; CDR3nt: TGTGCCAGCAGCTTGAGGGGACAGGGGCTGGAGGTTGACACTGAAGCTTTCTTT
abundance: -; j_gene: TRBJ2-3; v_gene: TRBV20-1; d_gene: -; CDR3aa: CSASHSGSTDTQYF; CDR3nt: TGCAGTGCTAGTCACTCGGGATCTACAGATACGCAGTATTTT